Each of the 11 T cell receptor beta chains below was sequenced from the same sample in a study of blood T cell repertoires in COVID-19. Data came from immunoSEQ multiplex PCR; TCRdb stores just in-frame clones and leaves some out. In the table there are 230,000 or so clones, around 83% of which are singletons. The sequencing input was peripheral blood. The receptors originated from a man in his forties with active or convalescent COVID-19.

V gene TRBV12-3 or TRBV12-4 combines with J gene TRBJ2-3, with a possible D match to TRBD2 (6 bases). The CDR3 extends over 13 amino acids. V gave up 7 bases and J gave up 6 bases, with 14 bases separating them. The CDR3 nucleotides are TGTGCCAGCAACTCCAATGCGGGGGATACGCAGTATTTT. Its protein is CASNSNAGDTQYF.

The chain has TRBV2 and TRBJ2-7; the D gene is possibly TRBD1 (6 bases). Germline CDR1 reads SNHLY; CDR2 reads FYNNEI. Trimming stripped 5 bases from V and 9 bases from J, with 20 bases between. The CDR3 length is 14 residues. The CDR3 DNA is TGTGCCAGCAGTCGGGACAAATTAGGGGCGGGGCAGTACTTC. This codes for CASSRDKLGAGQYF.

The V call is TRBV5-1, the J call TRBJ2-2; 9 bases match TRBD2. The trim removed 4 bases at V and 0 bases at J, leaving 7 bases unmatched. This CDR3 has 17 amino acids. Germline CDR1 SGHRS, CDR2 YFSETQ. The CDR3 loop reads CASSVGGGAANTGELFF. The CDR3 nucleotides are TGCGCCAGCAGCGTTGGCGGGGGGGCTGCGAACACCGGGGAGCTGTTTTTT. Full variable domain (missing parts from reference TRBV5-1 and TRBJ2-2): KAGVTQTPRYLIKTRGQQVTLSCSPISGHRSVSWYQQTPGQGLQFLFEYFSETQRNKGNFPGRFSGRQFSNSRSEMNVSTLELGDSALYLCASSVGGGAANTGELFFGEGSRLTVL.

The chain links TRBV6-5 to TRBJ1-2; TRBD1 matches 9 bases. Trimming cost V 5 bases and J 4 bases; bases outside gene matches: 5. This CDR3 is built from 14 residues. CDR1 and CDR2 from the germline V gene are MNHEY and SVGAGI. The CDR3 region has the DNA TGTGCCAGCAGTCAGGGACAGGGAATCTATGGCTACACCTTC. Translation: CASSQGQGIYGYTF.

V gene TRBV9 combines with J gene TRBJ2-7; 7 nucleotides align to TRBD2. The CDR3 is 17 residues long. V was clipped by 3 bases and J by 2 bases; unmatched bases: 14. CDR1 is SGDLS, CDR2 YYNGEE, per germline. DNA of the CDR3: TGTGCCAGCAGCGCCTCCCCAAGGACTAGACCTACCTACGAGCAGTACTTC. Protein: CASSASPRTRPTYEQYF. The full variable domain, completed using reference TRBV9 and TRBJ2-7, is DSGVTQTPKHLITATGQRVTLRCSPRSGDLSVYWYQQSLDQGLQFLIQYYNGEERAKGNILERFSAQQFPDLHSELNLSSLELGDSALYFCASSASPRTRPTYEQYFGPGTRLTVT.

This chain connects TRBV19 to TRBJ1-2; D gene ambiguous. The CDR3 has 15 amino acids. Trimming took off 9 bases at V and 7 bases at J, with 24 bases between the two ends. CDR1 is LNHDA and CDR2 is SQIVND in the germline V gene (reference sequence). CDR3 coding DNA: TGTGCCAGCACTTATGCGGACTGGGCGAATCCTGGCTACACCTTC. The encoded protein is CASTYADWANPGYTF.

The CDR3 protein is CASSIGGGVRVIGYTF. For the CDR3, the DNA is TGTGCCAGTAGTATAGGTGGGGGGGTCAGGGTGATTGGCTACACCTTC. The chain is built from TRBV19 and TRBJ1-2; the D gene is possibly TRBD1 (5 bases). Between the trimmed V and J ends, which lost 1 base and 7 bases, there was a span of 19 bases. This CDR3 is 16 amino acids long. Germline V gene sequence: CDR1 LNHDA, CDR2 SQIVND (reference sequence).

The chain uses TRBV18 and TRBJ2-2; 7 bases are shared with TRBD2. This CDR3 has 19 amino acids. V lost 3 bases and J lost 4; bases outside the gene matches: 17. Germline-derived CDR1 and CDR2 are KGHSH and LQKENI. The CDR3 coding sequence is TGTGCCAGCTCACCCTCGTCAAGTGGGAGGGCCTCGGGCACCGGGGAGCTGTTTTTT. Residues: CASSPSSSGRASGTGELFF.

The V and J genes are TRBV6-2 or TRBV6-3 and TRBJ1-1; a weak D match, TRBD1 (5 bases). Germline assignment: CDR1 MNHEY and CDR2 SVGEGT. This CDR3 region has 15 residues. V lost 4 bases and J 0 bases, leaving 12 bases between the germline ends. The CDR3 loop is CASSSNDRMNTEAFF. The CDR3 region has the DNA TGTGCCAGCAGTTCCAACGACAGAATGAACACTGAAGCTTTCTTT.

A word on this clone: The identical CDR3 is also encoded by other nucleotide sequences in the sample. CDR3 protein: CAWSRQGANEKLFF. CDR3 nucleotide sequence: TGTGCCTGGAGTCGACAGGGGGCGAATGAAAAACTGTTTTTT. The chain joins TRBV30 to TRBJ1-4; the match to TRBD1 covers 10 bases. The V gene's germline CDR1 is GTSNPN and CDR2 SVGIG (reference sequence). Unmatched junction bases numbered 2, after V lost 2 bases and J lost 5 bases. The CDR3 spans 14 residues.

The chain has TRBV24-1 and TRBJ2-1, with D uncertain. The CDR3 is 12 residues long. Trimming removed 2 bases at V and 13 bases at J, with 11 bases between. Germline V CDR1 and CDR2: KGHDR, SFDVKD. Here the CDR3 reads CATSDWREAQFF. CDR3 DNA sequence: TGTGCCACCAGTGATTGGAGAGAGGCTCAGTTCTTC.